This TCR beta chain emerged from a study of cytomegalovirus exposure and HLA in healthy donors. The germline V gene encodes CDR1 SGDLS and CDR2 YYNGEE. The V end was cut by 3 bases, the J end by 1 base, with 11 bases between. The CDR3 spans 15 residues. General study points: In a later analysis, parvovirus B19, influenza, CMV and Epstein-Barr virus appeared linked to several top co-occurrence clusters. Cytomegalovirus-associated status was assigned to roughly 160 TCR beta chains. Earlier analysis looked at TCR beta V segments, and most were productive about 90% or about 30% of the time.

The PCR was carried out with 60 Vbeta primers and 13 Jbeta primers. Profiled with immunoSEQ multiplex PCR; TCRdb holds only in-frame clones, not every one. The sample contains about 150,000 clones, roughly 9.8% of which appear only once. This clone was found a few times. Its antigen is as yet unknown. The chain combines TRBV9 with TRBJ1-3, with D possibly being TRBD1 (6 bases). Sequences were obtained from PBMCs. The sequence was obtained from a man over 45 in good health and CMV-seronegative. CDR3 DNA sequence: TGTGCCAGCAGCGACCAGGGGTTATCTGGAAACACCATATATTTT. Its translation: CASSDQGLSGNTIYF.